This T cell receptor beta chain derives from a study of T cells of healthy individuals. TCRdb used MiXCR to reprocess the 5' RACE reads, holding one entry per CDR3 protein. Among over 95,000 distinct CDR3 sequences, under 20% were seen once, and the ten largest hold about 6%. CDR1 SGHTA and CDR2 FQGNSA come from the germline V gene. The V segment lost 5 bases and the J segment 3 bases; nucleotides outside the gene matches: 6. CDR3 length equals 15 residues. This receptor was taken from a human donor in good health. The chain has TRBV7-2 and TRBJ2-3, with TRBD2 matching 9 bases. CDR3 sequence: CASSMRGGKTDTQYF. For the CDR3, the DNA is TGTGCCAGCAGCATGCGGGGGGGCAAAACAGATACGCAGTATTTT.